This T cell receptor beta chain is from a study of T cells in Graves' hyperthyroidism and ophthalmopathy (dated by TCRdb to between 2017 and 2020). Some background on the complete study: TCR V-J signatures able to tell the groups apart were searched for in a discovery cohort of 90 to 100 patients, of whom around 42 had Graves' ophthalmopathy and roughly 58 had stable Graves' hyperthyroidism. The approximately 90 discovery patients were divided at random into training and test sets in a 7:3 ratio. The study also compared thyroid tissue and blood T-cell repertoires from roughly 6 Graves' hyperthyroidism patients. An independent validation cohort of around 19 hyperthyroidism patients and 17 patients who later progressed to ophthalmopathy tested prospective prediction of ophthalmopathy. TCR Vbeta CDR3 sequencing of roughly 140 peripheral blood samples (over 40 ophthalmopathy, 75 or so hyperthyroidism and about 17 progressor patients) is reported in the paper. After sampling, hyperthyroidism patients received methimazole starting at 30 mg daily, and ophthalmopathy patients received high-dose intravenous methylprednisolone. General study outcomes and caveats: Most expanded thyroid clonotypes (frequency above 0.001) were also detected in blood, suggesting blood repertoires may reflect thyroid immune responses. Sample size was not statistically predetermined, and investigators were not blinded to group allocation. During validation, the model predicted progression to ophthalmopathy a median of about 6.5 months ahead of onset, with around 71% sensitivity and 72% to 85% specificity. In cross-validation, a model built on a 13 V-J signature told ophthalmopathy apart from stable hyperthyroidism with over 85% sensitivity and roughly 82% specificity, and in testing the same model reached 80%/75%.

In its sample, this clonotype was seen a few times. Its binding antigen is unknown. No much larger clonotype is one base removed from it; base qualities were not supplied. The TCR beta CDR3 regions were amplified from RNA transcripts. A first-round RT-PCR of the TCR CDR3 used the HTBI primer set with the Qiagen OneStep RT-PCR kit. The libraries were constructed in a second round of multiplex PCR and then size-selected and purified. The libraries were sequenced on an Illumina HiSeq2000 using paired-end 100 bp reads. Per the authors' processing: SOAPnuke was used to process the raw data, throwing out any read that contained adapters or uncalled bases, had a mean Phred below 15, or lacked an exact constant-primer or identifier match. High-quality paired reads were merged using COPE v1.2.5, and each unique nucleotide sequence was defined as a clonotype. MiTCR v1.1 was used to align the clonotypes against IMGT TRBV, TRBD and TRBJ reference segments. The analysis was restricted to V-J combinations with a frequency above 0.0001, which together covered approximately 99% of the repertoires. The TCS score was defined as F50 (clonal expansion) divided by E x V (chaos), with BLOSUM62-based TCRdist calculated between CDR3 peptides within each V-J. Welch's t-statistics and random forest reduced approximately 520 V-J features to fewer than 15, which were used in a naive Bayes classifier (R e1071). The similarity between thyroid and blood repertoires was quantified using the Morisita-Horn index. The public reads were run again by TCRdb, first through fastp at Q25 and then through MiXCR, and only productive beta chains were kept. Rows with one shared CDR3 protein collapse into an entry with the most common genes and DNA. TCRdb, not the authors, supplied the V and J calls. The sample table contains 490,000 or so distinct CDR3 sequences; only one count was recorded for 40% to 55% of them. The ten largest clones add up to around 44% of the sample.

The study excluded patients with uncontrolled infections, other autoimmune diseases, pregnancy or lactation. Diagnoses were based on clinical symptoms, serum thyroxine and TRAb, thyroid ultrasound and orbital computed tomography. Trizol reagent was used to extract total RNA, and RNA quality was then checked on an Agilent 2100 Bioanalyzer. This clonotype was obtained from an adult woman with Graves' disease, either hyperthyroidism or ophthalmopathy (not recorded which). Material: peripheral blood or thyroid tissue (not recorded which).

The DNA reads as follows: TGTGCCAGCAGTTTGCCGGCTTATGGCTACACCTTC. Its translation is CASSLPAYGYTF. The chain uses TRBV28 and TRBJ1-2; the D gene cannot be named for sure. CDR1 and CDR2 were assigned from the germline V gene as MDHEN and SYDVKM. Taken from cysteine to phenylalanine, the CDR3 has 12 residues. This entry keeps only the CDR3 DNA: 36 bases, framed from base 1. V is shortened by 3 bases, J by 5 bases, and the region joining them spans 7 bases.